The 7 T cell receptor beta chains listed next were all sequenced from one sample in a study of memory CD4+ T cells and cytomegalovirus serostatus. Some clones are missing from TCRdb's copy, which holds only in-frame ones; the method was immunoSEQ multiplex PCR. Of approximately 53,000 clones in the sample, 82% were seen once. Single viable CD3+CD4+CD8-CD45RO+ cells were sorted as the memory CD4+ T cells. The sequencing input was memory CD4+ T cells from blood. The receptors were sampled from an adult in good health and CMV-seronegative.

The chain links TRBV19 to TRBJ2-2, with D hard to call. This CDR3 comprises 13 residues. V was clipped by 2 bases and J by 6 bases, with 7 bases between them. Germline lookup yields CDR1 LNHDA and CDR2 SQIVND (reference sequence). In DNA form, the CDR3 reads TGTGCCAGTAGTATAATGGCGGCCGGGGAGCTGTTTTTT. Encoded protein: CASSIMAAGELFF.

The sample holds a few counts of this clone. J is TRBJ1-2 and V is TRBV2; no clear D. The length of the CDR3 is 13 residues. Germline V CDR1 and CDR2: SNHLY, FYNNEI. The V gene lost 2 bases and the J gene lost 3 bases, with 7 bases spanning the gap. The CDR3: CASSEQDYYGYTF. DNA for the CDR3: TGTGCCAGCAGTGAACAGGATTACTATGGCTACACCTTC.

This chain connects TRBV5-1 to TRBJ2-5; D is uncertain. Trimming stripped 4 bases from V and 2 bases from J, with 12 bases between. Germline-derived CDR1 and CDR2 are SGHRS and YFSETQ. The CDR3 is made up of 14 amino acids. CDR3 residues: CASSHLVSQETQYF. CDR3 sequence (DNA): TGCGCCAGCAGCCACTTGGTATCTCAAGAGACCCAGTACTTC.

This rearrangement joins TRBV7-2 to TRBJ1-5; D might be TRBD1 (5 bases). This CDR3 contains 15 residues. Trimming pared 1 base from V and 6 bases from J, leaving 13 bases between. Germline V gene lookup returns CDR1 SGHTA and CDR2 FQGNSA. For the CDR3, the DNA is TGTGCCAGCAGCTTAGGGGGAGGTGGGGGTCAGCCCCAGCATTTT. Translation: CASSLGGGGGQPQHF. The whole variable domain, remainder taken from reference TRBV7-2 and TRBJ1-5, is GAGVSQSPSNKVTEKGKDVELRCDPISGHTALYWYRQSLGQGLEFLIYFQGNSAPDKSGLPSDRFSAERTGGSVSTLTIQRTQQEDSAVYLCASSLGGGGGQPQHFGDGTRLSIL.

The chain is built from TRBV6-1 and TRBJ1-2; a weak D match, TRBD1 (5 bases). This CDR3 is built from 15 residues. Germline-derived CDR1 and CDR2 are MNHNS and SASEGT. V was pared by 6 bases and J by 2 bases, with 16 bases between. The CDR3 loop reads CASSLGQGRNYGYTF. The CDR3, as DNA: TGTGCCAGCAGCCTGGGCCAGGGTCGAAACTATGGCTACACCTTC.

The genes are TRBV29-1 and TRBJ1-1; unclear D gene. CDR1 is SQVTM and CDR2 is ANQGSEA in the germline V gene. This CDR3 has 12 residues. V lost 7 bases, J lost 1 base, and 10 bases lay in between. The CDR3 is CSANIQNTEAFF. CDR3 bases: TGCAGCGCTAACATACAGAACACTGAAGCTTTCTTT.

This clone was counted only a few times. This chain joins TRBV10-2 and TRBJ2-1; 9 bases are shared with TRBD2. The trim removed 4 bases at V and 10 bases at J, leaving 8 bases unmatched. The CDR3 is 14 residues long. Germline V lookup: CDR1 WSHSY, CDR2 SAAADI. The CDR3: CASSGLAGSHEQFF. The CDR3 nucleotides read TGCGCCAGCAGTGGTCTAGCGGGGTCACACGAGCAGTTCTTC.